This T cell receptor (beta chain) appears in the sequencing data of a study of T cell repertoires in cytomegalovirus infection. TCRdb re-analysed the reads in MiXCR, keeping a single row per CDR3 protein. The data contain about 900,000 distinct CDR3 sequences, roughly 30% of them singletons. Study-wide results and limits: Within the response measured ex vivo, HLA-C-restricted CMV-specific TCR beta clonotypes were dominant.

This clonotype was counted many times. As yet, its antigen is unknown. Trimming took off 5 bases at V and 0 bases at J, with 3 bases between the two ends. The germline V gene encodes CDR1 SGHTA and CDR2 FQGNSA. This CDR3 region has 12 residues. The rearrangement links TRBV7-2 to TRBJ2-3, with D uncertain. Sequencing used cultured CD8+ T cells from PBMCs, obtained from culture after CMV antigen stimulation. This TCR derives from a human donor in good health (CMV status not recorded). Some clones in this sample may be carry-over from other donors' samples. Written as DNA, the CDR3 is TGTGCCAGCAGCGACAGCACAGATACGCAGTATTTT. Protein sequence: CASSDSTDTQYF.